Listed below are T cell receptor beta chains from one sample, sequenced in a study of blood T cells in healthy people across ages. Via MiXCR, TCRdb re-called the 5' RACE reads, giving one row per CDR3 protein. The sample consists of approximately 830,000 distinct CDR3 sequences, less than 80% of them appearing once. Sequencing was carried out using blood. Receptor source: a man aged 25-45 years in good health. The CDR3 runs from the conserved cysteine through the conserved F or W. The D gene is left open where the match is weak.

CDR3: CASSLTRDSHEQYF
DNA: TGCGCCAGCAGCCTAACCCGGGACAGCCACGAGCAGTACTTC
D: TRBD1
V: TRBV4-3
J: TRBJ2-7

CDR3: CASSLMVDRSSYEQYF
DNA: TGCGCCAGCAGCCTAATGGTGGACAGATCCTCCTACGAGCAGTACTTC
D: -
V: TRBV5-1
J: TRBJ2-7

CDR3: CASTKIGAPLHF
DNA: TGTGCCAGCACCAAGATCGGGGCACCCCTCCACTTT
D: -
V: TRBV7-2
J: TRBJ1-6

CDR3: CATSSQRGYTF
DNA: TGTGCCACCAGTAGCCAGCGGGGCTACACCTTC
D: -
V: TRBV15
J: TRBJ1-2

CDR3: CASSWGRITAGETQYF
DNA: TGTGCCAGCAGCTGGGGGCGGATTACTGCCGGAGAGACCCAGTACTTC
D: -
V: TRBV6-2/TRBV6-3
J: TRBJ2-5

CDR3: CASSPSLYRGGNEQFF
DNA: TGTGCCAGCAGCCCTTCCCTCTACAGGGGGGGGAATGAGCAGTTCTTC
D: -
V: TRBV6-6
J: TRBJ2-1

CDR3: CASSQESRGPYQETQYF
DNA: TGTGCCAGCAGCCAAGAATCGAGGGGGCCGTACCAAGAGACCCAGTACTTC
D: TRBD1
V: TRBV4-2
J: TRBJ2-5

CDR3: CASSLVAAVSTEAFF
DNA: TGCGCCAGCAGCTTGGTGGCAGCGGTTAGCACTGAAGCTTTCTTT
D: -
V: TRBV5-1
J: TRBJ1-1

CDR3: CATADRAETQYF
DNA: TGTGCCACCGCGGACAGGGCGGAGACCCAGTACTTC
D: TRBD1
V: TRBV10-3
J: TRBJ2-5

CDR3: CASSRGAIRETQYF
DNA: TGTGCCAGCAGCCGGGGAGCTATCCGAGAGACCCAGTACTTC
D: -
V: TRBV7-2
J: TRBJ2-5